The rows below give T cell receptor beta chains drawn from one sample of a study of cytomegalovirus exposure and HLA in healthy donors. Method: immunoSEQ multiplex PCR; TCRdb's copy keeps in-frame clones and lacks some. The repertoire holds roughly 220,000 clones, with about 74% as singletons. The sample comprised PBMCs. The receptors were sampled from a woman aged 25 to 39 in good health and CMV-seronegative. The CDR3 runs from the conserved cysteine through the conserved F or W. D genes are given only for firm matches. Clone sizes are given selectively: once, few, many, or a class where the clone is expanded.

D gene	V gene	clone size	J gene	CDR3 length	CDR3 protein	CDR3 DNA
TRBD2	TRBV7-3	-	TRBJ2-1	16	CASSSRGLAGGNEQFF	TGTGCCAGCAGCTCCCGAGGACTAGCGGGAGGTAATGAGCAGTTCTTC
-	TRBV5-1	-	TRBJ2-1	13	CASSPSLANEQFF	TGCGCCAGCAGCCCCTCGCTAGCAAATGAGCAGTTCTTC
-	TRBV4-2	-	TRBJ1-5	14	CASSPTQGNQPQHF	TGTGCCAGCAGCCCAACCCAGGGGAATCAGCCCCAGCATTTT
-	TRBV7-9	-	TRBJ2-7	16	CASSLAPGGDSYEQYF	TGTGCCAGCAGCTTAGCTCCGGGGGGCGACTCCTACGAGCAGTACTTC
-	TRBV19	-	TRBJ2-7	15	CASSISGARVYEQYF	TGTGCCAGTAGTATAAGCGGAGCGAGGGTCTACGAGCAGTACTTC
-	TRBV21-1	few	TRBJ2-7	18	CASSRAPVASGRMGEQYF	TGTGCCAGCAGCAGGGCCCCGGTCGCTAGCGGGAGGATGGGCGAGCAGTACTTC
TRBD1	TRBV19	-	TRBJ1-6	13	CASHDRGHSPLHF	TGTGCCAGTCATGACAGGGGGCATTCACCCCTCCACTTT
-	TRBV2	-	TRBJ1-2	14	CASSEQTGDYGYTF	TGTGCCAGCAGTGAACAGACAGGTGACTATGGCTACACCTTC
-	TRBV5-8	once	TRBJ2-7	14	CASSYRGGLGEQYF	TGTGCCAGCAGCTACAGGGGAGGTCTGGGGGAGCAGTACTTC
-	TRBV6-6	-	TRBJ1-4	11	CATHAGEKLFF	TGTGCCACCCATGCGGGGGAAAAACTGTTTTTT
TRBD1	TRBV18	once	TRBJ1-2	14	CASALQGAEYGYTF	TGTGCCAGCGCACTACAGGGGGCGGAGTATGGCTACACCTTC
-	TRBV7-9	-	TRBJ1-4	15	CASSDRQFLNEKLFF	TGTGCCAGCAGCGACCGACAGTTTCTTAATGAAAAACTGTTTTTT
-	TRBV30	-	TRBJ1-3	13	CAWREGGGNAIYF	TGTGCCTGGAGGGAGGGCGGTGGAAACGCCATATATTTT
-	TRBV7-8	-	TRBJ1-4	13	CASTPRVSEKLFF	TGTGCCAGCACTCCCAGGGTTAGTGAAAAACTGTTTTTT
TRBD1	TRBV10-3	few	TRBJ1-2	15	CAISESGQGAGGYTF	TGTGCCATCAGTGAGTCTGGACAGGGGGCCGGTGGCTACACCTTC
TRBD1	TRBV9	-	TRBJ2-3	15	CASSPGGYNTDTQYF	TGTGCCAGCAGCCCAGGGGGCTATAACACAGATACGCAGTATTTT
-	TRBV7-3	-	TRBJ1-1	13	CASSPRVNTEAFF	TGTGCCAGTTCCCCGAGAGTGAACACTGAAGCTTTCTTT
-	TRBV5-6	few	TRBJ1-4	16	CASSLGGTKTNEKLFF	TGTGCCAGCAGCTTGGGAGGGACAAAAACTAATGAAAAACTGTTTTTT
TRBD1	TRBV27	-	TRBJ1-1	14	CASSLRQGNTEAFF	TGTGCCAGCAGTTTGAGACAGGGGAACACTGAAGCTTTCTTT
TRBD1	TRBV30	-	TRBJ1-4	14	CAWSVGQGYEKLFF	TGTGCCTGGAGTGTTGGACAGGGCTATGAAAAACTGTTTTTT
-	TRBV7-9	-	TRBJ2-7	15	CASSLPDRGDNEQYF	TGTGCCAGCAGCTTACCCGACAGAGGAGATAACGAGCAGTACTTC
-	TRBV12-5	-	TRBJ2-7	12	CASGHDSYEQYF	TGTGCTAGTGGTCACGACAGCTACGAGCAGTACTTC
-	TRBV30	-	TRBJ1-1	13	CAWTRGGDTEAFF	TGTGCCTGGACCAGGGGAGGGGACACTGAAGCTTTCTTT
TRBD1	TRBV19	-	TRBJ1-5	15	CASSIKGARGQPQHF	TGTGCCAGTAGTATCAAGGGGGCGCGAGGTCAGCCCCAGCATTTT
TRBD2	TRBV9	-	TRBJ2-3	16	CASSGSAGGGTDTQYF	TGTGCCAGCAGCGGTTCCGCGGGAGGTGGTACAGATACGCAGTATTTT
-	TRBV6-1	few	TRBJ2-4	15	CASSDWQKAKNIQYF	TGTGCCAGCAGTGATTGGCAGAAAGCCAAAAACATTCAGTACTTC
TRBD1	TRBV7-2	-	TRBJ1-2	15	CASSPPLTGSGGYTF	TGTGCCAGCAGCCCTCCACTGACAGGGAGTGGGGGCTACACCTTC
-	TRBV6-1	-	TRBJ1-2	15	CASTITGGLGYGYTF	TGTGCCAGCACAATCACCGGGGGGCTGGGCTATGGCTACACCTTC
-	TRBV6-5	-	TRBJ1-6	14	CASSVWSGDSPLHF	TGTGCCAGCAGTGTCTGGTCAGGGGATTCACCCCTCCACTTT
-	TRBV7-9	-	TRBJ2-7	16	CASSLAVLAPSYEQYF	TGTGCCAGCAGCTTAGCGGTCCTAGCGCCGTCCTACGAGCAGTACTTC
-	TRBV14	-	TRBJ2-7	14	CASSRDYGSHEQYF	TGTGCCAGCAGCCGCGATTATGGTAGCCACGAGCAGTACTTC
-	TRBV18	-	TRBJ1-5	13	CASSPEGDQPQHF	TGTGCCAGCTCACCAGAGGGGGATCAGCCCCAGCATTTT
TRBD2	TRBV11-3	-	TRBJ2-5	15	CASSLDGTSEETQYF	TGTGCCAGCAGCTTAGACGGGACTAGTGAAGAGACCCAGTACTTC
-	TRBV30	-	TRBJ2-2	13	CAWSGRAAGELFF	TGTGCCTGGAGTGGCAGGGCGGCCGGGGAGCTGTTTTTT
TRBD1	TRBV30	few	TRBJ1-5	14	CAWSVGTGNQPQHF	TGTGCCTGGAGTGTAGGGACAGGCAATCAGCCCCAGCATTTT
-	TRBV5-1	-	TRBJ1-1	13	CASRGYGGTEAFF	TGCGCCAGCAGGGGGTACGGGGGCACTGAAGCTTTCTTT
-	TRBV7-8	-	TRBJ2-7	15	CASSLVWGSGYEQYF	TGTGCCAGCAGCTTGGTATGGGGTAGCGGCTACGAGCAGTACTTC
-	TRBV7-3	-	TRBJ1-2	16	CASSLIEGTTTIGYTF	TGTGCCAGCAGCTTAATTGAGGGTACTACCACTATCGGCTACACCTTC
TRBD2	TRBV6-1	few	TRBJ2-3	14	CASRTSGSADTQYF	TGTGCCAGCAGGACTAGCGGGAGCGCAGATACGCAGTATTTT
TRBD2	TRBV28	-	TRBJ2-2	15	CASNGGGRDTGELFF	TGTGCCAGCAATGGGGGCGGGAGGGACACCGGGGAGCTGTTTTTT
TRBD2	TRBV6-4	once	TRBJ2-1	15	CASSVIAGAYNEQFF	TGTGCCAGCAGTGTGATAGCGGGGGCCTACAATGAGCAGTTCTTC